This passage covers 32 T cell receptor beta chains from one sample sequenced in a study. The sorted Tregs were CD4+CD25+CD127-/low cells. One entry per CDR3 protein, called by TCRdb with MiXCR from the 5' RACE reads. The table has roughly 57,000 distinct CDR3 sequences, around 20% seen once. The sample comprised tumor-infiltrating Tregs sorted from the breast tumor. The receptors were sampled from a female donor with breast cancer.

On this clonotype: A read error is possible here, since a much larger clone lies one base away. The CDR3 DNA follows: TGCGCCAGCAGCACTAGCGGGAGTGGGAACAATGAGCAGTGCTTC. This encodes CASSTSGSGNNEQCF. The chain combines TRBV5-1 with TRBJ2-1; 11 bases fit TRBD2. This CDR3 is built from 15 residues. CDR1 and CDR2 from the germline V gene are SGHRS and YFSETQ.

This clonotype has a handful of counts. A much bigger clone sits one base away, suggesting this may be a read error. The genes are TRBV12-3 or TRBV12-4 and TRBJ1-5; possibly TRBD1 for D (6 bases). There are 13 residues in the CDR3. Here the CDR3 DNA reads TGTGCCGGCAGTGCCCAGGGGAATCAGCCCCAGCATTTT. Protein sequence: CAGSAQGNQPQHF.

Remarks on this clonotype: One base away lies a much larger clone, so this may be a sequencing read error. This chain joins TRBV9 and TRBJ1-3; no clear D gene. V lost 4 bases, J lost 4 bases, and 15 bases lay in between. This CDR3 spans 15 amino acids. Germline CDR1 and CDR2: SGDLS and YYNGEE. CDR3 residues: CASSPNHRLGNTIYF. DNA of the CDR3: TGTGCCAGCAGCCCTAACCATCGGCTCGGAAACACCATATATTTT.

This clonotype was observed a handful of times. The chain combines TRBV28 with TRBJ1-2, with D possibly being TRBD1 (6 bases). CDR3 length: 16 residues. Trimming left V 3 bases short and J 4 bases short, with 18 bases between. Looked up from germline, CDR1 is MDHEN and CDR2 is SYDVKM. The CDR3 is CASSLTGGPESYGYTF. The CDR3 DNA reads TGTGCCAGCAGTTTGACAGGAGGACCTGAAAGCTATGGCTACACCTTC.

In DNA, the CDR3 is TGTGCCAGCAGTCTATGGCAGGGCAGGCCTGGAAACACCATATATTTT. It is translated as CASSLWQGRPGNTIYF. J is TRBJ1-3 and V is TRBV12-3 or TRBV12-4, with D tentatively TRBD1 (5 bases). The CDR3 sequence is 16 residues long. V shed 5 bases and J shed 2 bases, with 16 bases lying between them.

The chain couples TRBV28 to TRBJ2-7; 11 bases are shared with TRBD2. The V gene's germline CDR1 is MDHEN and CDR2 SYDVKM. This CDR3 comprises 15 residues. Germline trimming cut 5 bases from V and 5 bases from J; bases unmatched to any gene: 8. The CDR3 loop is CASSPGTSGSHEQYF. The CDR3 DNA reads as TGTGCCAGCAGTCCAGGGACTAGCGGAAGCCACGAGCAGTACTTC.

V is TRBV10-3 and J is TRBJ2-5; possible D gene TRBD1, 6 bases. This CDR3 has 14 amino acids. The V gene lost 3 bases and the J gene lost 3 bases, with 11 bases spanning the gap. The V gene's germline CDR1 is ENHRY and CDR2 SYGVKD. For the CDR3, the DNA is TGTGCCATCAGTGACCCGTACAGGGAAGAGACCCAGTACTTC. Encoded protein: CAISDPYREETQYF.

Only a few counts were recorded for this clonotype. The chain uses TRBV20-1 and TRBJ1-2; TRBD1 might be the D (5 bases). The CDR3 is 13 amino acids. From germline, CDR1 is DFQATT and CDR2 SNEGSKA (reference sequence). The DNA of the CDR3 is TGCAGCGCTGTGGAAGGGCAGGGCTATGGCTACACCTTC. Its translation: CSAVEGQGYGYTF.

V is TRBV20-1 and J is TRBJ2-3; 7 bases agree with TRBD2. Germline assignment: CDR1 DFQATT and CDR2 SNEGSKA (reference sequence). The CDR3 is 14 amino acids. V lost 1 base to trimming and J lost 6 bases; unmatched junction nucleotides: 7. The CDR3 DNA is TGCAGTGCTAGAGGCCGGACTAGTGTCGATACGCAGTATTTT. This encodes CSARGRTSVDTQYF.

This rearrangement joins TRBV15 to TRBJ2-1; 11 nucleotides line up with TRBD2. Germline V CDR1 and CDR2: LNHNV, YYDKDF (reference sequence). Trimming removed 2 bases from V and 5 bases from J; junction bases left unmatched: 5. The CDR3 covers 16 residues. The CDR3 sequence is CATSRLIAGGDNEQFF. DNA of the CDR3: TGTGCCACCAGCAGATTGATAGCGGGGGGGGACAATGAGCAGTTCTTC.

Worth noting for this clonotype: At one of its ends the junction is not consistent with the germline gene, which may arise from a read error. V gene TRBV7-7 combines with J gene TRBJ1-4, with 7 bases matching TRBD1. The CDR3 covers 16 residues. CDR1 SSHAT and CDR2 FNYEAQ come from the germline V gene (reference sequence). CDR3 sequence: CASGLRQGSANEKLFF. The CDR3 bases are TGTGCTAGCGGCTTAAGACAGGGATCAGCTAATGAAAAACTTTTTTTT.

This clonotype was detected once. The chain recombines TRBV6-6 with TRBJ2-6, with D uncertain. This CDR3 spans 15 amino acids. In germline, CDR1 is MNHNY, CDR2 SVGAGI (reference sequence). With 3 bases removed from V and 3 bases from J, the gap between germline ends came to 9 bases. As DNA, the CDR3 is TGTGCCAGCAGTTATGGAATCTTTGGGGCCAACGTCCTGACTTTC. Translated: CASSYGIFGANVLTF.

In this sample, this clonotype turned up a few times. The genes are TRBV20-1 and TRBJ2-3; 9 nucleotides line up with TRBD2. This CDR3 comprises 14 residues. The germline V gene encodes CDR1 DFQATT and CDR2 SNEGSKA (reference sequence). After removal of 8 bases from V and 6 bases from J, the junction contained 12 bases not matched to a gene. The CDR3: CSPEAREGGDTQYF. In DNA form, the CDR3 reads TGCAGTCCCGAGGCGCGGGAGGGTGGCGATACGCAGTATTTT.

This clonotype was observed a few times. V is TRBV7-9 and J is TRBJ2-5, with D unresolved. Germline loops: CDR1 SEHNR, CDR2 FQNEAQ (reference sequence). V was pared by 3 bases and J by 5 bases, with 13 bases between. The CDR3 extends over 14 amino acids. The CDR3 DNA is TGTGCCAGCAGCTTGTCTGGGCGCCGGGAGACCCAGTACTTC. This sequence encodes CASSLSGRRETQYF.

Comment on this clonotype: One end of the junction does not line up with germline, which may come from a read error. The genes are TRBV12-3 or TRBV12-4 and TRBJ1-1; D perhaps matches TRBD1 (6 bases). This CDR3 comprises 14 residues. The CDR3 loop reads CASNPGQGNTVAFF. The CDR3 bases are TGTGCCAGCAACCCAGGGCAGGGGAACACTGTAGCTTTCTTT.

Only a few counts were recorded for this clonotype. The chain joins TRBV7-2 to TRBJ2-3; no definite D call. Trimming cost V 0 bases and J 1 base, with 8 bases left between them. Germline CDR1 is SGHTA and CDR2 is FQGNSA. The CDR3 length is 15 residues. The CDR3 sequence is CASSLAGLGTDTQYF. The DNA of the CDR3 is TGTGCCAGCAGCTTAGCGGGCTTGGGCACAGATACGCAGTATTTT.

The CDR3 reads CATRPRGANTGELFF. In nucleotides, the CDR3 is TGTGCCACCAGGCCCCGGGGCGCGAACACCGGGGAGCTGTTTTTT. The rearrangement links TRBV15 to TRBJ2-2; tentatively, D is TRBD1 or TRBD2 (5 bases each). The V end was cut by 6 bases, the J end by 0 bases, with 11 bases between. The length of the CDR3 is 15 residues. Germline-derived CDR1 and CDR2 are LNHNV and YYDKDF (reference sequence).

V gene TRBV5-1 combines with J gene TRBJ2-1, with D unclear. The CDR3 loop spans 14 amino acids. Between the trimmed V and J ends, which lost 0 bases and 1 base, there was a span of 5 bases. The germline V gene encodes CDR1 SGHRS and CDR2 YFSETQ. The CDR3 protein is CASSLEQSYNEQFF. Written as DNA, the CDR3 is TGCGCCAGCAGCTTGGAACAGTCCTACAATGAGCAGTTCTTC.

On this clonotype: This could be a read error, since a much larger clone is one nucleotide away. V is TRBV29-1 and J is TRBJ2-3; D is ambiguous. CDR1 and CDR2 from the germline V gene are SQVTM and ANQGSEA. The germline V and J ends were trimmed by 7 bases and 0 bases, with 17 bases remaining between them. The CDR3 is 15 amino acids. This chain's CDR3 is CSGGRAVSSTDTQYF. CDR3 DNA sequence: TGCAGCGGTGGTCGGGCAGTGAGTAGCACAGATACGCAGTATTTT.

The chain links TRBV12-3 or TRBV12-4 to TRBJ1-2; D call uncertain. This CDR3 has 13 amino acids. The V and J ends lost 2 bases and 6 bases respectively, with 10 bases between them. The CDR3: CASSLLGGDGYTF. DNA of the CDR3: TGTGCCAGCAGTTTATTGGGAGGTGATGGCTACACCTTC.

This clonotype was observed a handful of times. A read error may produce the germline difference seen at one junction end. CDR3 region: CASSSPGQGNTEAFF. Written as DNA, the CDR3 is TGTGCCAGCAGTTCGCCGGGACAGGGGAACACTGAGGCTTTCTTT. The chain carries TRBV12-3 or TRBV12-4 and TRBJ1-1; 10 nucleotides match TRBD1. This CDR3 is 15 amino acids long.

This clonotype was seen a handful of times. A read error may account for a junction end that differs from germline. The chain couples TRBV7-7 to TRBJ1-4; D unclear. The V gene's germline CDR1 is SSHAT and CDR2 FNYEAQ (reference sequence). The CDR3 has 14 residues. CDR3: CASSLARSNEKLFF. CDR3 DNA: TGTGCTAGCAGCTTAGCGCGGTCTAATGAAAAACTGTTTTTT.

This CDR3 is CASSSPGSSYGYTF. CDR3 bases: TGTGCCAGCAGCTCCCCCGGATCTTCCTATGGCTACACCTTC. The V and J genes are TRBV7-9 and TRBJ1-2, with unresolved D. This CDR3 has 14 residues. Germline loops: CDR1 SEHNR, CDR2 FQNEAQ (reference sequence). Between the trimmed V and J ends, which lost 4 bases and 4 bases, there was a span of 13 bases.

This chain uses TRBV7-3 with TRBJ2-7; 12 bases map to TRBD2. Losses at the gene ends were 1 base for V and 6 bases for J; bases not matched to a gene: 7. Germline CDR1 SGHTA, CDR2 FQGTGA. The CDR3 covers 16 residues. The CDR3 sequence: CASSLSRTSGIFEQYF. The CDR3, as DNA: TGTGCCAGCAGCTTAAGTCGGACTAGCGGGATTTTCGAGCAGTACTTC.

In regard to this clonotype: One base away lies a much larger clone, so this may be a sequencing read error. The chain links TRBV20-1 to TRBJ1-5; no definite D call. The germline V gene encodes CDR1 DFQATT and CDR2 SNEGSKA (reference sequence). This CDR3 contains 15 residues. CDR3 nucleotides: TGCAGGGCTCGAGACACCTCCCGCGGCAATCAGCCCCAGCATTTT. Translation gives CRARDTSRGNQPQHF.

On this clonotype itself: The CDR3 does not end in the conserved phenylalanine or tryptophan, so this is likely a read error. The chain recombines TRBV7-8 with TRBJ2-2; possibly TRBD1 for D (6 bases). The CDR3 is made up of 16 amino acids. The V gene lost 5 bases and the J gene lost 5 bases, with 18 bases spanning the gap. The germline V gene encodes CDR1 SGHVS and CDR2 FQNEAQ. The CDR3 is CASSPRTGSRTGELFS. The CDR3 DNA follows: TGTGCCAGCAGCCCGCGCACAGGGTCAAGGACCGGGGAGCTGTTTTCT.

The table lists this clonotype with many counts. The chain couples TRBV20-1 to TRBJ1-5; D possibly corresponds to TRBD1 (5 bases). This CDR3 is 14 amino acids long. Trimming removed 0 bases at V and 4 bases at J, with 10 bases between. Germline V gene lookup returns CDR1 DFQATT and CDR2 SNEGSKA (reference sequence). The CDR3 DNA sequence: TGCAGTGCTAGAGATGGGGCGCGTAATCAGCCCCAGCATTTT. The encoded protein is CSARDGARNQPQHF.

About this clonotype itself: Given the absence of the conserved phenylalanine or tryptophan at the CDR3 end, a read error is likely. The V gene is TRBV5-1, the J gene TRBJ2-4, with 7 bases fitting TRBD1. The CDR3 spans 15 residues. The V gene's germline CDR1 is SGHRS and CDR2 YFSETQ. V lost 0 bases to trimming and J lost 1 base; unmatched junction nucleotides: 1. CDR3 region: CASSLAGQAKNIQYL. The CDR3 coding sequence is TGCGCCAGCAGCTTGGCGGGACAGGCCAAAAACATTCAGTACCTC.

This clonotype was seen repeatedly, ten times or more. The chain links TRBV29-1 to TRBJ1-2, with 7 nucleotides matching TRBD1. In germline, CDR1 is SQVTM, CDR2 ANQGSEA. This CDR3 has 13 amino acids. The V gene end was trimmed by 4 bases and the J gene end by 4 bases; junction bases not matched to a gene: 6. For the CDR3, the DNA is TGCAGCGTTGGAAACAGGGGAACCTATGGCTACACCTTC. This codes for CSVGNRGTYGYTF.

The chain has TRBV4-1 and TRBJ2-4, with D unresolved. The germline CDR1 and CDR2 sequences are MGHRA and YSYEKL. This CDR3 contains 13 residues. Trimming stripped 3 bases from V and 7 bases from J, with 10 bases between. CDR3 in amino acids: CASSQDSENIQYF. CDR3 bases: TGCGCCAGCAGCCAGGATAGTGAGAACATTCAGTACTTC.

This clonotype was seen repeatedly, ten times or more. The CDR3 loop is CAATTSGQETQYF. As DNA, the CDR3 is TGTGCCGCAACCACTAGCGGCCAAGAGACCCAGTACTTC. The rearrangement joins TRBV28 to TRBJ2-5; 8 positions match TRBD2. The CDR3 is made up of 13 amino acids. The germline CDR1 and CDR2 sequences are MDHEN and SYDVKM. V lost 11 bases and J lost 1; bases outside the gene matches: 6.

To note about this clonotype: One end of the junction fails to match germline, which may point to a read error. The rearrangement uses TRBV15 and TRBJ2-7, with unresolved D. The CDR3 extends over 13 amino acids. Germline CDR1 and CDR2: LNHNV and YYDKDF (reference sequence). CDR3 coding DNA: TGTACCACCAGCAGGCCCCAAGGGTACGAGCAGTGCTTC. It specifies CTTSRPQGYEQCF.